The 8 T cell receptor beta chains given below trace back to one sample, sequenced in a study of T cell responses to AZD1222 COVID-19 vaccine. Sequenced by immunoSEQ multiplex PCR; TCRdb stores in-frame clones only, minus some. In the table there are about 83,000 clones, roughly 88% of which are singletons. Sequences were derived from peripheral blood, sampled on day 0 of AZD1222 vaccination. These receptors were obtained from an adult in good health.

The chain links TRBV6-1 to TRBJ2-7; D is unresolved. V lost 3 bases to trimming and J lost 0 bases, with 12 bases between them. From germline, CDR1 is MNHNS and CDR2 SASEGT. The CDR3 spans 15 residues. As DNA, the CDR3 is TGTGCCAGCAGTGATTCCCCGTGGGCCTCCTACGAGCAGTACTTC. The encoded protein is CASSDSPWASYEQYF.

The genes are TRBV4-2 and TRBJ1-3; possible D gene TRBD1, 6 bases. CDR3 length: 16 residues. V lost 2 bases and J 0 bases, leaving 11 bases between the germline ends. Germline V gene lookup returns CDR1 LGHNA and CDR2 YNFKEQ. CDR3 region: CASSQPTGLSGNTIYF. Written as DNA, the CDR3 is TGTGCCAGCAGCCAACCGACAGGCCTCTCTGGAAACACCATATATTTT.

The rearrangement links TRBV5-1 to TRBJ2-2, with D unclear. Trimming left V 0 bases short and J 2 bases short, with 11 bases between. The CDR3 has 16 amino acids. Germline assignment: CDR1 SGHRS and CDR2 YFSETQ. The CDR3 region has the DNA TGCGCCAGCAGCTTGGATCGCTACGCAAACACCGGGGAGCTGTTTTTT. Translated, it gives CASSLDRYANTGELFF.

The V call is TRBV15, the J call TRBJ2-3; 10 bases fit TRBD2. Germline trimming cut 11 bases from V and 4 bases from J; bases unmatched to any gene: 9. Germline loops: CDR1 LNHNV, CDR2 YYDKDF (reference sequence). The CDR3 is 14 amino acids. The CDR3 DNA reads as TGTGCCTCAGTAGCGGGGACTAGCGCAGATACGCAGTATTTT. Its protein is CASVAGTSADTQYF.

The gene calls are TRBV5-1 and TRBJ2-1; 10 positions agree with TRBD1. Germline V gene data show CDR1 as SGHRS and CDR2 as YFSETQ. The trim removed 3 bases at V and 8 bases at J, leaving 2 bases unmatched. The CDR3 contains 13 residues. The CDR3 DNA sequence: TGCGCCAGCAGCTCTGGGACAGGGGATGAGCAGTTCTTC. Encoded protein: CASSSGTGDEQFF.

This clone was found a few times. The CDR3 DNA reads as TGTGCCTGGACCCTCGGGACAGAGCCTTTCTCTGGAAACACCATATATTTT. Amino acids: CAWTLGTEPFSGNTIYF. V and J are TRBV30 and TRBJ1-3; 7 nucleotides match TRBD1. The CDR3 is 17 amino acids. Germline CDR1 reads GTSNPN; CDR2 reads SVGIG (reference sequence). The junction had 12 bases not matched to a gene; V was cut back by 4 bases and J by 0 bases.

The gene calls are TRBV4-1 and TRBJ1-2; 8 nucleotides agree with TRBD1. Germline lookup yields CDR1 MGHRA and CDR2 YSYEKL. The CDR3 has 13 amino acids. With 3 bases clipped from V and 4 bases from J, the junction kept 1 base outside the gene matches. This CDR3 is CASSHGQGYGYTF. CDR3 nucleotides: TGCGCCAGCAGCCATGGACAGGGCTATGGCTACACCTTC.

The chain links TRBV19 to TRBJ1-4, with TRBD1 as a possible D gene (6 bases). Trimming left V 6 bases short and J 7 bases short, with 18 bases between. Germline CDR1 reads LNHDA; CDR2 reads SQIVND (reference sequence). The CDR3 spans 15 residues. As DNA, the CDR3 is TGTGCCAGTAGCCTCCTTCGGACAGTTAGTGAAAAACTGTTTTTT. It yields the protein CASSLLRTVSEKLFF.